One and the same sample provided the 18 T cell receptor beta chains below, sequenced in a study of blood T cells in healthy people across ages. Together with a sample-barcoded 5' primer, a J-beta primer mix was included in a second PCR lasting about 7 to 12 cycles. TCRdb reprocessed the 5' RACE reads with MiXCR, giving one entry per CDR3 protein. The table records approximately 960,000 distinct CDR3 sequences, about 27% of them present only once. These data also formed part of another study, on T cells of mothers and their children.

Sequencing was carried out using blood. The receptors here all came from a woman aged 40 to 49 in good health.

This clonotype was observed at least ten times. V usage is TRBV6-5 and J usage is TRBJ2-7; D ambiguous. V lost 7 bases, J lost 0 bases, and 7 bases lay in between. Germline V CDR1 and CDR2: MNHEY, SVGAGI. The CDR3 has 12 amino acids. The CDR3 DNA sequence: TGTGCCAGCACGGGCAACTCCTACGAGCAGTACTTC. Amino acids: CASTGNSYEQYF.

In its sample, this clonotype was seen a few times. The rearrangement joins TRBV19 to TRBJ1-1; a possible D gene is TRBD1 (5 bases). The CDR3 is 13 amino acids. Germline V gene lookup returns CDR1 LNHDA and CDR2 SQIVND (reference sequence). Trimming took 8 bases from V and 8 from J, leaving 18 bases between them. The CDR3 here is CASSILGAPEAFF. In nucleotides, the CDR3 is TGTGCCAGTTCCATTCTTGGGGCGCCGGAAGCTTTCTTT.

The CDR3 loop is CASSSQGASPRDTEAFF. CDR3 DNA sequence: TGTGCCAGCAGTTCACAGGGGGCCTCACCGAGGGACACTGAAGCTTTCTTT. The rearrangement links TRBV6-5 to TRBJ1-1; TRBD1 aligns across 9 bases. The length of the CDR3 is 17 residues. Trimming took 4 bases from V and 3 from J; bases not matched to a gene: 12. The germline V gene has CDR1 MNHEY and CDR2 SVGAGI.

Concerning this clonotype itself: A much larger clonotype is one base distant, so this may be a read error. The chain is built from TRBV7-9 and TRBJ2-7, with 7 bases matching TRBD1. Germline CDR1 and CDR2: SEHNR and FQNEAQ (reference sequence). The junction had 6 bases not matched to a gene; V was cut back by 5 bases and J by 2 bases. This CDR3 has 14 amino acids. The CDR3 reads CASSPGQQPYEQYF. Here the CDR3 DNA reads TGTGCCAGCAGCCCGGGACAGCAACCCTACGAGCAGTACTTC.

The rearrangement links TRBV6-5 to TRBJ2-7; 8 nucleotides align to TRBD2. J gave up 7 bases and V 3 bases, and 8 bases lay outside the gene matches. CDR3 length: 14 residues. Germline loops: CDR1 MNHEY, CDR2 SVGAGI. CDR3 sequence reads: CASSYGGGTKEQYF. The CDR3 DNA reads TGTGCCAGCAGTTATGGCGGGGGGACGAAAGAGCAGTACTTC.

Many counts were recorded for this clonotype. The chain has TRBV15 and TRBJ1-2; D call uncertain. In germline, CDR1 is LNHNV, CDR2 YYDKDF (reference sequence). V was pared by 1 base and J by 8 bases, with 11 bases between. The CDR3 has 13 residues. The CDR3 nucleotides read TGTGCCACCAGCAGAGGGGGAGGACTGGGCTACACCTTC. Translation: CATSRGGGLGYTF.

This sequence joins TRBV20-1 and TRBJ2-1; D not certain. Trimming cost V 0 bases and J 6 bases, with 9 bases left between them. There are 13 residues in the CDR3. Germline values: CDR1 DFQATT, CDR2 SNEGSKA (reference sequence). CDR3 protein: CSARDLAANEQFF. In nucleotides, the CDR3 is TGCAGTGCTAGAGATTTGGCAGCCAATGAGCAGTTCTTC.

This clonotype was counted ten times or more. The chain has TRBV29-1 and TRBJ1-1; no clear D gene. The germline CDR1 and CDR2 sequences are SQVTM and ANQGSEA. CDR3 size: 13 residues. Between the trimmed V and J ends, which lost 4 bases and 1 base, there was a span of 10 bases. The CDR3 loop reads CSVGLHGNTEAFF. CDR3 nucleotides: TGCAGCGTTGGGTTACACGGGAACACTGAAGCTTTCTTT.

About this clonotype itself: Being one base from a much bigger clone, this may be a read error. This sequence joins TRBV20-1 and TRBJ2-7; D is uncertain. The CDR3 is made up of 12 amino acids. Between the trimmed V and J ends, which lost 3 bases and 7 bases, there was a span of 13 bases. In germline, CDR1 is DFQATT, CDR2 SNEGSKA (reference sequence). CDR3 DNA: TGCAGTGCTAGTAACATCTACAATGAGCAGTACTTC. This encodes CSASNIYNEQYF.

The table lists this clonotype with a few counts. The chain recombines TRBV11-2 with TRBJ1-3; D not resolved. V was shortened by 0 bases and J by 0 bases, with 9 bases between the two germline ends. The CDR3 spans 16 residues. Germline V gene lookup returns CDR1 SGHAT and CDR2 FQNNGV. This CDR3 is CASSLDLLTSGNTIYF. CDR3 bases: TGTGCCAGCAGCTTAGATCTCCTCACCTCTGGAAACACCATATATTTT.

The CDR3 DNA follows: TGTGCCAGCATTCCCTCTCTCGGATCTAACTATGGCTACACCTTC. This translates into CASIPSLGSNYGYTF. The chain employs TRBV28 and TRBJ1-2, with D uncertain. The CDR3 has 15 amino acids. Trimming cost V 7 bases and J 0 bases, with 15 bases left between them. Germline V gene sequence: CDR1 MDHEN, CDR2 SYDVKM.

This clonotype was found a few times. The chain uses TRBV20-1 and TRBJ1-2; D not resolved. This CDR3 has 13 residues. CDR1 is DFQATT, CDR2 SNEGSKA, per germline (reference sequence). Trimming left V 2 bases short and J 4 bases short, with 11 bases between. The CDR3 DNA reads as TGCAGTGCTAGAAGTCTAACGGGCTATGGCTACACCTTC. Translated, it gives CSARSLTGYGYTF.

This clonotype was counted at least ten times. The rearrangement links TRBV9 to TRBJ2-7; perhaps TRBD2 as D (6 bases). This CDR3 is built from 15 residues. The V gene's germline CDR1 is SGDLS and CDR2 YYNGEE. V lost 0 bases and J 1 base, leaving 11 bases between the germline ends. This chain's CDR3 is CASSVGVAESYEQYF. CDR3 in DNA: TGTGCCAGCAGCGTAGGAGTAGCGGAATCCTACGAGCAGTACTTC.

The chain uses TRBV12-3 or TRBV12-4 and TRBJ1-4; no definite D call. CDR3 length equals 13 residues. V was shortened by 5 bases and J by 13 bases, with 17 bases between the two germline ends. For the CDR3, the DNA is TGTGCCAGCAGTCATCTCGGGCGTTCTGGACTGTTTTTT. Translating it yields CASSHLGRSGLFF.

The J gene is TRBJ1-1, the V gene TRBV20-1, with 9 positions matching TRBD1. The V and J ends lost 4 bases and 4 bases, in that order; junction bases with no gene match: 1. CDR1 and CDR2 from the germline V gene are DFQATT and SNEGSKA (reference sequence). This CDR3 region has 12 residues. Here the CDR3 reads CSATDRGTEAFF. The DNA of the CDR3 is TGCAGTGCTACGGACAGGGGCACTGAAGCTTTCTTT.

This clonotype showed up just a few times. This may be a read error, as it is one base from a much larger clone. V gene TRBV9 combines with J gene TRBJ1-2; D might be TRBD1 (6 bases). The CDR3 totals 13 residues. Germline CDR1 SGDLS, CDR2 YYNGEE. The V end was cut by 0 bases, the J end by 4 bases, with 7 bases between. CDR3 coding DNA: TGTGCCAGCAGCGTAGTAGGGGGCTATGGCTACACCTTC. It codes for CASSVVGGYGYTF. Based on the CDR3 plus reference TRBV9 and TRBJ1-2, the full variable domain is DSGVTQTPKHLITATGQRVTLRCSPRSGDLSVYWYQQSLDQGLQFLIQYYNGEERAKGNILERFSAQQFPDLHSELNLSSLELGDSALYFCASSVVGGYGYTFGSGTRLTVV.

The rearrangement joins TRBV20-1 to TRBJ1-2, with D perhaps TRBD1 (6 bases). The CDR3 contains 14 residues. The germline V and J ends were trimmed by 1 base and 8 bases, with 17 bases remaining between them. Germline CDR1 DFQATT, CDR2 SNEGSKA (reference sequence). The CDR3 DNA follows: TGCAGTGCTAGAGGAGTTGGACAGTTAAGGGGCTACACCTTC. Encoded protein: CSARGVGQLRGYTF.

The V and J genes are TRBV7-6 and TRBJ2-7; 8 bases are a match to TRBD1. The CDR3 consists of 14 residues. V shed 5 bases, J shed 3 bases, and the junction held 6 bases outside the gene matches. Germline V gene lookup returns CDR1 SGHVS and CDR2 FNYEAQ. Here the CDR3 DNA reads TGTGCCAGCAGCATCGGGACAGGAGTCTACGAGCAGTACTTC. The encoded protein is CASSIGTGVYEQYF. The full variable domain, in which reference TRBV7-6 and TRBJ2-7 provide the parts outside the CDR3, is GAGVSQSPRYKVTKRGQDVALRCDPISGHVSLYWYRQALGQGPEFLTYFNYEAQQDKSGLPNDRFSAERPEGSISTLTIQRTEQRDSAMYRCASSIGTGVYEQYFGPGTRLTVT.